This is a list of T cell receptor beta chains from one sample in a study of blood T cell repertoires in COVID-19. Libraries were prepared by immunoSEQ multiplex PCR; TCRdb keeps only in-frame clonotypes and omits some of them. The top ten hold about 12% of the sample, which has 250,000 to 350,000 clones, around 89% seen once. The sample taken for sequencing was peripheral blood. The receptors were sampled from a woman aged 60-75 years with acute or convalescent COVID-19. Both conserved end residues are part of each CDR3. Each record gives: J gene, D gene, V gene, clone size, CDR3 protein, CDR3 DNA. The D gene is left open where the match is weak. Clone size, where shown, is once, few, many, or a class for clones that have expanded.

>TRBJ1-6|.|TRBV11-2|.
CASSLQGPNSPLHF
TGTGCCAGCAGCTTGCAGGGTCCTAATTCACCCCTCCACTTT
>TRBJ1-4|TRBD1|TRBV5-5|.
CASTTGQGAPNEKLFF
TGTGCCAGCACCACGGGACAGGGGGCACCTAATGAAAAACTGTTTTTT
>TRBJ1-2|TRBD1|TRBV2|.
CASSSGQDNGYTF
TGTGCCAGCAGTTCTGGACAGGACAATGGCTACACCTTC
>TRBJ1-6|.|TRBV11-2|few
CASSLAWTETASPLHF
TGTGCCAGCAGCTTAGCCTGGACAGAGACGGCTTCACCCCTCCACTTT
>TRBJ2-2|TRBD2|TRBV4-3|.
CASSQDPESGATGELFF
TGCGCCAGCAGCCAAGATCCAGAGAGCGGGGCAACCGGGGAGCTGTTTTTT
>TRBJ2-1|.|TRBV9|.
CASSVAVSYNEQFF
TGTGCCAGCAGCGTAGCGGTCTCCTACAATGAGCAGTTCTTC
>TRBJ1-2|.|TRBV5-8|.
CASSLRAGTGYTF
TGTGCCAGCAGCTTGCGGGCGGGGACTGGCTACACCTTC
>TRBJ2-1|.|TRBV7-8|.
CASSLESGIYHNEQFF
TGTGCCAGCAGCTTAGAGTCGGGGATCTATCACAATGAGCAGTTCTTC
>TRBJ2-5|TRBD1|TRBV28|.
CASSFPPPKDREAEETQYF
TGTGCCAGCAGTTTTCCACCCCCCAAGGACAGGGAGGCTGAAGAGACCCAGTACTTC
>TRBJ1-1|.|TRBV28|.
CASSFRANTEAFF
TGTGCCAGCAGTTTTAGAGCGAACACTGAAGCTTTCTTT
>TRBJ1-1|.|TRBV27|.
CASSPLRGWAEAFF
TGTGCCAGCAGCCCATTAAGAGGGTGGGCTGAAGCTTTCTTT
>TRBJ1-5|TRBD1|TRBV25-1|.
CASRGTGLHQPQHF
TGTGCCAGCAGGGGGACAGGCCTCCATCAGCCCCAGCATTTT
>TRBJ2-7|.|TRBV6-1|.
CASSEIPHTPGEQYF
TGTGCCAGCAGTGAAATCCCCCACACGCCCGGGGAGCAGTACTTC
>TRBJ1-5|.|TRBV3-1/TRBV3-2|.
CASSQRGQPQHF
TGTGCCAGCAGCCAAAGGGGTCAGCCCCAGCATTTT
>TRBJ1-1|TRBD1|TRBV4-2|.
CASSHPRGTGGEAFF
TGTGCCAGCAGCCACCCGAGGGGGACAGGGGGCGAAGCTTTCTTT
>TRBJ1-6|.|TRBV6-2/TRBV6-3|.
CASSYSAAEGSPLHF
TGTGCCAGCAGTTACTCAGCGGCAGAAGGTTCACCCCTCCACTTT
>TRBJ1-2|.|TRBV29-1|.
CSSDVGLGYTF
TGCAGCTCGGACGTCGGACTCGGCTACACCTTC
>TRBJ2-1|.|TRBV11-2|.
CASSINRLTNNEQFF
TGTGCCAGCAGCATAAACAGGTTAACTAACAATGAGCAGTTCTTC
>TRBJ1-2|TRBD1|TRBV29-1|.
CSVLLQGIYGYTF
TGCAGCGTTTTGCTACAGGGGATCTATGGCTACACCTTC
>TRBJ2-7|.|TRBV6-5|.
CASSFDSTYEQYF
TGTGCCAGCAGTTTCGACAGTACCTACGAGCAGTACTTC
>TRBJ2-7|.|TRBV5-1|.
CASSLVAGFYEQYF
TGCGCCAGCAGCTTGGTCGCAGGCTTCTACGAGCAGTACTTC
>TRBJ2-7|.|TRBV18|few
CASSPPGQFYEQYF
TGTGCCAGCTCACCGCCAGGACAGTTCTACGAGCAGTACTTC
>TRBJ2-1|TRBD2|TRBV3-1/TRBV3-2|.
CASSFIAGVGENEQFF
TGTGCCAGCAGTTTCATAGCGGGGGTCGGTGAGAATGAGCAGTTCTTC
>TRBJ1-6|.|TRBV27|.
CASSLRGPLHF
TGTGCCAGCAGTTTACGGGGACCCCTCCACTTT
>TRBJ1-2|.|TRBV5-4|.
CASSLGRLDGYTF
TGTGCCAGCAGCTTGGGTAGATTAGATGGCTACACCTTC
>TRBJ1-2|.|TRBV7-9|.
CASSSPGTRNYGYTF
TGTGCCAGCAGCTCGCCCGGGACACGGAACTATGGCTACACCTTC
>TRBJ2-5|TRBD2|TRBV11-2|.
CASSPAGGSIETQYF
TGTGCCAGCAGCCCAGCGGGGGGGTCTATAGAGACCCAGTACTTC
>TRBJ2-7|.|TRBV29-1|.
CSVSLRPMESYEQYF
TGCAGCGTGTCCCTGAGGCCGATGGAAAGCTACGAGCAGTACTTC
>TRBJ2-2|TRBD2|TRBV9|.
CASSPGLAGTGELFF
TGTGCCAGCAGCCCCGGACTAGCGGGAACCGGGGAGCTGTTTTTT
>TRBJ1-6|.|TRBV9|.
CASRGGTNNSPLHF
TGTGCCAGCAGGGGGGGAACTAATAATTCACCCCTCCACTTT
>TRBJ2-3|.|TRBV2|.
CASSVDYTDTQYF
TGTGCCAGCAGTGTGGACTACACAGATACGCAGTATTTT
>TRBJ1-1|.|TRBV19|.
CASTIISAGPSNTEAFF
TGTGCCAGTACCATCATATCTGCGGGACCCTCGAACACTGAAGCTTTCTTT
>TRBJ1-2|TRBD1|TRBV5-5|.
CASSLLVTGMDGYTF
TGTGCCAGCAGCTTACTAGTGACAGGGATGGATGGCTACACCTTC
>TRBJ2-5|.|TRBV5-5|.
CASSLDVTGRETQYF
TGTGCCAGCAGCTTAGACGTGACAGGGAGGGAGACCCAGTACTTC
>TRBJ1-1|TRBD1|TRBV18|.
CASSPTGGYTEAFF
TGTGCCAGCTCGCCCACAGGGGGCTACACTGAAGCTTTCTTT
>TRBJ2-7|.|TRBV27|.
CASSLSMGPTYEQYF
TGTGCCAGCAGTTTATCGATGGGCCCGACCTACGAGCAGTACTTC
>TRBJ2-7|.|TRBV3-1/TRBV3-2|.
CASSHDPGSYEQYF
TGTGCCAGCAGCCATGATCCAGGGTCCTACGAGCAGTACTTC
>TRBJ1-5|.|TRBV28|.
CASSLTRRPQHF
TGTGCCAGCAGTTTAACCAGGCGGCCCCAGCATTTT
>TRBJ1-1|.|TRBV11-2|few
CASRIDSVNTEAFF
TGTGCCAGCAGAATAGACAGTGTGAACACTGAAGCTTTCTTT
>TRBJ2-7|.|TRBV27|.
CASSLSSYGEQYF
TGTGCCAGCAGTTTATCCTCTTACGGCGAGCAGTACTTC
>TRBJ1-4|.|TRBV18|.
CASSPRQINEKLFF
TGTGCCAGCTCACCACGACAGATTAATGAAAAACTGTTTTTT
>TRBJ1-2|.|TRBV6-5|.
CASRPRGGGVDTF
TGTGCCAGCAGACCAAGGGGGGGTGGTGTCGACACCTTC
>TRBJ1-2|.|TRBV12-3/TRBV12-4|once
CASSLRGGYGYTF
TGTGCCAGCAGTTTGAGAGGGGGCTATGGCTACACCTTC
>TRBJ1-1|.|TRBV19|.
CASSGTGSGTEAFF
TGTGCCAGTAGTGGAACAGGGAGCGGCACTGAAGCTTTCTTT
>TRBJ2-7|TRBD1|TRBV3-1/TRBV3-2|.
CASSGDSSYEQYF
TGTGCCAGCAGCGGGGACAGCTCCTACGAGCAGTACTTC
>TRBJ2-1|TRBD2|TRBV6-5|.
CASSYELAGSDEQFF
TGTGCCAGCAGTTACGAACTAGCGGGATCAGATGAGCAGTTCTTC
>TRBJ1-2|TRBD1|TRBV28|.
CASSLPGQGFYGYTF
TGTGCCAGCAGTTTACCGGGACAGGGGTTCTATGGCTACACCTTC
>TRBJ1-1|.|TRBV28|.
CASSPRRGAANTEAFF
TGTGCCAGCAGTCCCCGACGGGGGGCAGCGAACACTGAAGCTTTCTTT
>TRBJ1-2|.|TRBV7-8|.
CASSPGSPNGYTF
TGTGCCAGCAGCCCTGGGAGCCCAAATGGCTACACCTTC
>TRBJ2-4|.|TRBV4-1|.
CASSQVLVDIQYF
TGCGCCAGCAGCCAAGTACTAGTTGACATTCAGTACTTC
>TRBJ1-1|TRBD1|TRBV27|.
CASSHNRGLGTEAFF
TGTGCCAGCAGTCACAACAGGGGGCTGGGGACTGAAGCTTTCTTT
>TRBJ2-5|TRBD2|TRBV5-1|.
CASSNSGGEETQYF
TGCGCCAGCAGCAATAGCGGGGGGGAAGAGACCCAGTACTTC
>TRBJ1-5|TRBD1|TRBV24-1|.
CATSHPGGSNQPQHF
TGTGCCACCAGCCACCCAGGGGGCTCCAATCAGCCCCAGCATTTT